The clone carrying this T cell receptor beta chain was found once. Germline V gene data show CDR1 as MDHEN and CDR2 as SYDVKM. The V and J ends lost 3 bases and 2 bases, in that order; junction bases with no gene match: 11. This CDR3 contains 18 residues. These data are taken from a study of T cell changes during pregnancy in multiple sclerosis. Sequencing used immunoSEQ multiplex PCR; TCRdb keeps in-frame clones, though not all of them. The sample consists of 55,000 to 80,000 clones, about 94% of them appearing once. V usage is TRBV28 and J usage is TRBJ1-2; TRBD1 matches at 11 bases. This sequence was found in a female donor with multiple sclerosis, enrolled in a pregnancy study. Material: CD8+ T cells from peripheral blood mononuclear cells, obtained in the second trimester of pregnancy. CDR3 residues: CASSFFIGDRGFNYGYTF. The CDR3 bases are TGTGCCAGCAGTTTTTTTATTGGGGACAGGGGGTTCAACTATGGCTACACCTTC.